Shown below are 16 T cell receptor beta chains from a single sample sequenced in a study of OX40 agonist ivuxolimab in advanced cancers. The assay was immunoSEQ multiplex PCR, and TCRdb's table has in-frame clones only and misses some. The data contain 70,000 to 80,000 clones, approximately 94% of them singletons. Here the sequenced sample was CD4+ or CD8+ T cells sorted from blood, taken in a trial of the OX40 agonist ivuxolimab. The source of these receptors is an adult with an advanced solid tumor such as melanoma, head and neck, liver or kidney cancer.

The rearrangement links TRBV4-3 to TRBJ2-3; TRBD2 matches at 7 bases. The CDR3 runs to 16 residues. Germline V gene data show CDR1 as LGHNA and CDR2 as YSLEER. Trimming removed 0 bases from V and 8 bases from J; junction bases left unmatched: 11. The chain's CDR3 is CASSQEGTNPSGTQYF. CDR3 nucleotide sequence: TGCGCCAGCAGCCAAGAAGGGACTAACCCGTCGGGTACGCAGTATTTT.

The rearrangement links TRBV28 to TRBJ2-5, with 11 bases that match TRBD1. V lost 4 bases, J lost 2 bases, and 9 bases stayed unmatched. Per the germline V gene, CDR1 is MDHEN and CDR2 is SYDVKM. The CDR3 extends over 17 amino acids. CDR3 in amino acids: CASSSTRDRGRQETQYF. CDR3 DNA: TGTGCCAGCAGTTCGACCAGGGACAGGGGGAGGCAAGAGACCCAGTACTTC. The variable domain in full, with the rest retrieved from reference TRBV28 and TRBJ2-5, is DVKVTQSSRYLVKRTGEKVFLECVQDMDHENMFWYRQDPGLGLRLIYFSYDVKMKEKGDIPEGYSVSREKKERFSLILESASTNQTSMYLCASSSTRDRGRQETQYFGPGTRLLVL.

The gene calls are TRBV4-3 and TRBJ2-1; TRBD1 agrees at 8 bases. This CDR3 region has 16 residues. CDR1 is LGHNA and CDR2 is YSLEER in the germline V gene. V lost 2 bases to trimming and J lost 6 bases; unmatched junction nucleotides: 9. As DNA, the CDR3 is TGCGCCAGCAGCCAATCCCTCGGACAGGGCGGCAATGAGCAGTTCTTC. Its translation is CASSQSLGQGGNEQFF.

The rearrangement links TRBV28 to TRBJ1-3; 7 positions agree with TRBD1. The germline V gene has CDR1 MDHEN and CDR2 SYDVKM. There are 16 residues in the CDR3. The junction had 7 bases not matched to a gene; V was cut back by 1 base and J by 4 bases. In nucleotides, the CDR3 is TGTGCCAGCAGTTTATTTCGAGGGGGCGACGGAAACACCATATATTTT. It is translated as CASSLFRGGDGNTIYF.

The rearrangement links TRBV2 to TRBJ2-1, with D perhaps TRBD1 (7 bases). Trimming took off 7 bases at V and 3 bases at J, with 28 bases between the two ends. The CDR3 consists of 19 residues. Germline lookup yields CDR1 SNHLY and CDR2 FYNNEI. The CDR3 sequence: CASKLSGQLGREFYNEQFF. CDR3 DNA sequence: TGTGCCAGCAAACTTTCGGGACAGCTGGGTCGGGAGTTCTACAATGAGCAGTTCTTC. The full variable domain, in which reference TRBV2 and TRBJ2-1 provide the parts outside the CDR3, is EPEVTQTPSHQVTQMGQEVILRCVPISNHLYFYWYRQILGQKVEFLVSFYNNEISEKSEIFDDQFSVERPDGSNFTLKIRSTKLEDSAMYFCASKLSGQLGREFYNEQFFGPGTRLTVL.

The chain joins TRBV30 to TRBJ1-5; 10 positions match TRBD1. Germline V CDR1 and CDR2: GTSNPN, SVGIG (reference sequence). J gave up 3 bases and V 3 bases, and 2 bases lay outside the gene matches. The CDR3 consists of 14 residues. DNA for the CDR3: TGTGCCTGGAGCCGACAGGGGGCCAATCAGCCCCAGCATTTT. Its protein is CAWSRQGANQPQHF.

The chain uses TRBV11-2 and TRBJ1-1, with D hard to call. CDR1 and CDR2 from the germline V gene are SGHAT and FQNNGV. The CDR3 spans 14 residues. Trimming removed 1 base at V and 4 bases at J, with 10 bases between. The CDR3 DNA sequence: TGTGCCAGCAGCTTAGTATTTATGGGCACTGAAGCTTTCTTT. Translating it yields CASSLVFMGTEAFF.

The chain is built from TRBV2 and TRBJ1-1; possible D gene TRBD1, 5 bases. Germline lookup yields CDR1 SNHLY and CDR2 FYNNEI. V lost 10 bases and J lost 2, with 14 bases in between. The CDR3 is 13 amino acids. The CDR3 loop reads CATLGGENTEAFF. CDR3 in DNA: TGTGCCACCCTGGGGGGTGAAAACACTGAAGCTTTCTTT.

This clone was seen only once. The chain employs TRBV10-1 and TRBJ1-1; possibly TRBD1 for D (5 bases). Between the trimmed V and J ends, which lost 6 bases and 4 bases, there was a span of 12 bases. The CDR3 length is 13 residues. CDR1 and CDR2 (germline): WNHNN, SYGVQD (reference sequence). The CDR3 nucleotides are TGCGCCAGCAGACCGCCAGGGTTCACTGAAGCTTTCTTT. Its protein product is CASRPPGFTEAFF.

The chain carries TRBV28 and TRBJ2-1, with 8 nucleotides matching TRBD2. Per germline, CDR1 MDHEN and CDR2 SYDVKM. The CDR3 extends over 17 amino acids. Losses at the gene ends were 1 base for V and 2 bases for J; bases not matched to a gene: 7. The CDR3 DNA follows: TGTGCCAGCAGTTTATCTAGGACTAGCTTCCCCTACAATGAGCAGTTCTTC. It encodes CASSLSRTSFPYNEQFF.

This clone was counted a few times. The chain joins TRBV30 to TRBJ1-2, with TRBD1 as a possible D gene (5 bases). Trimming took off 2 bases at V and 7 bases at J, with 11 bases between the two ends. CDR3 length equals 12 residues. Per the germline V gene, CDR1 is GTSNPN and CDR2 is SVGIG (reference sequence). The CDR3 sequence: CAWSPGAGGYTF. The CDR3 nucleotides are TGTGCCTGGAGTCCCGGGGCCGGTGGCTACACCTTC.

The rearrangement uses TRBV7-2 and TRBJ2-1; D gene uncertain. Germline CDR1 is SGHTA and CDR2 is FQGNSA. With 5 bases removed from V and 0 bases from J, the gap between germline ends came to 11 bases. There are 15 residues in the CDR3. CDR3 sequence (DNA): TGTGCCAGCAGCGGTGGGATGAGCTCCTACAATGAGCAGTTCTTC. Protein: CASSGGMSSYNEQFF.

The chain combines TRBV11-2 with TRBJ1-2, with D perhaps TRBD1 (5 bases). Germline V gene sequence: CDR1 SGHAT, CDR2 FQNNGV. The CDR3 is 15 residues long. The ends were cut back, 0 bases at V and 3 bases at J, with 11 bases in the middle. The CDR3 region is CASSLETVPYYGYTF. The CDR3, as DNA: TGTGCCAGCAGCTTAGAGACAGTGCCTTACTATGGCTACACCTTC.

The genes are TRBV29-1 and TRBJ1-3; maybe TRBD1 (6 bases). Per germline, CDR1 SQVTM and CDR2 ANQGSEA. V was clipped by 4 bases and J by 1 base, with 17 bases between them. The CDR3 is 16 amino acids. Here the CDR3 reads CSVVSPGALSGNTIYF. The CDR3 DNA is TGCAGCGTTGTTTCTCCAGGGGCCTTATCTGGAAACACCATATATTTT.

The chain is built from TRBV29-1 and TRBJ2-3, with D perhaps TRBD1 or TRBD2 (5 bases each). The CDR3 length is 16 residues. CDR1 is SQVTM and CDR2 is ANQGSEA in the germline V gene. V was clipped by 1 base and J by 0 bases, with 14 bases between them. CDR3 nucleotides: TGCAGCGTTGAAGGGGGGACGAGTGATAGCACAGATACGCAGTATTTT. This encodes CSVEGGTSDSTDTQYF.

The genes are TRBV9 and TRBJ1-4; TRBD1 aligns across 7 bases. This CDR3 is built from 18 residues. V was pared by 4 bases and J by 2 bases, with 14 bases of the junction left unmatched. The germline V gene has CDR1 SGDLS and CDR2 YYNGEE. As DNA, the CDR3 is TGTGCCAGCAGCTTTAATAGGGGGGACAGCGGGACTAATGAAAAACTGTTTTTT. It yields the protein CASSFNRGDSGTNEKLFF. The full variable domain, with the rest looked up from reference TRBV9 and TRBJ1-4, is DSGVTQTPKHLITATGQRVTLRCSPRSGDLSVYWYQQSLDQGLQFLIQYYNGEERAKGNILERFSAQQFPDLHSELNLSSLELGDSALYFCASSFNRGDSGTNEKLFFGSGTQLSVL.